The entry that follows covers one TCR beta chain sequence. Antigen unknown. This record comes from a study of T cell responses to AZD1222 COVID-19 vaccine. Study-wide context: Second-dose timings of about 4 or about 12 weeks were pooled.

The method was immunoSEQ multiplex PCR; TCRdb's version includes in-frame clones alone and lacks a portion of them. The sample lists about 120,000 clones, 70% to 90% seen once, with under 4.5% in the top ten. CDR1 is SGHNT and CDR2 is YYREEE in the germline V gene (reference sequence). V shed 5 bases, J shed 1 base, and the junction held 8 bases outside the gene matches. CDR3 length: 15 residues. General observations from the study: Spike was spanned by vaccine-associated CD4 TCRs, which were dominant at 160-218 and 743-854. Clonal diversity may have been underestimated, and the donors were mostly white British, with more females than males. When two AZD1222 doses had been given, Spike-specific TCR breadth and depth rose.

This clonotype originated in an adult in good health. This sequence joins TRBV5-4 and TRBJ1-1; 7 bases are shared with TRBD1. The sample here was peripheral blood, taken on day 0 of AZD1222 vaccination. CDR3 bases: TGTGCCAGCAGGCTTTCCGCAGGGGGGAACACTGAAGCTTTCTTT. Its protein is CASRLSAGGNTEAFF.